Each of the 3 T cell receptor beta chains below was sequenced from the same sample in a study of CD8 T cells in ankylosing spondylitis. Their cognate antigens are unknown. Study observations and caveats: It appeared that ankylosing spondylitis blood was characterized by a TCR beta motif of roughly 8 highly homologous variants.

Via MiXCR, TCRdb re-called the 5' RACE reads, giving one row per CDR3 protein. This repertoire shows over 450,000 distinct CDR3 sequences, roughly 13% found once; its top ten account for approximately 7%. Material for sequencing was blood, either unsorted or a sorted T cell fraction (not recorded which). All receptors come from a male donor with ankylosing spondylitis.

This clonotype was seen a few times. The chain carries TRBV12-3 or TRBV12-4 and TRBJ1-3; the D gene is possibly TRBD1 (6 bases). The V end was cut by 8 bases, the J end by 0 bases, with 20 bases between. This CDR3 contains 17 residues. The CDR3 nucleotides read TGTGCCAGCCGCCAGGAAGGGGGGCTCAGCTCTGGAAACACCATATATTTT. Translated, it gives CASRQEGGLSSGNTIYF.

The table lists this clonotype with a few counts. CDR3 loop: CASSFLVQRDNEQFF. The CDR3 nucleotides are TGCGCCAGCAGCTTCTTGGTCCAGCGAGACAATGAGCAGTTCTTC. J is TRBJ2-1 and V is TRBV5-1, with unresolved D. The CDR3 is 15 residues long. CDR1 and CDR2 (germline): SGHRS, YFSETQ. V was pared by 2 bases and J by 5 bases, with 14 bases between.

This clonotype was counted a few times. The genes are TRBV15 and TRBJ1-2, with 9 bases fitting TRBD1. The germline V gene has CDR1 LNHNV and CDR2 YYDKDF (reference sequence). The CDR3 sequence is 13 residues long. V dropped 5 bases and J dropped 8; count of bases not matched to a gene: 6. The CDR3 region is CATSGGQGFGYTF. The DNA of the CDR3 is TGTGCCACCAGCGGAGGACAGGGGTTCGGCTACACCTTC.